Listed here are 8 T cell receptor beta chains from one sample, sequenced in a study of shared clonotypes between healthy human individuals. Some clones are missing from TCRdb's copy, which holds only in-frame ones; the method was immunoSEQ multiplex PCR. Of about 320,000 clones detected, around 90% appear once; the ten largest clones hold 15% to 20%. The sequenced material came from memory CD8+ T cells sorted from blood. The subset denotes: CD45RO+ cells pooled with CCR7-negative TemRA cells. The source is a young man in good health.

As concerns this clone: Within the sample, other DNA sequences also encode this same CDR3. The chain uses TRBV27 and TRBJ1-1; D not certain. V gave up 2 bases and J gave up 4 bases, with 11 bases separating them. Germline CDR1 reads MNHEY; CDR2 reads SMNVEV (reference sequence). The CDR3 loop spans 14 amino acids. DNA for the CDR3: TGTGCCAGCAGTTTAAGTTCGGGCAGCACTGAAGCTTTCTTT. Protein product: CASSLSSGSTEAFF.

The V call is TRBV2, the J call TRBJ1-5; D remains ambiguous. This CDR3 has 14 residues. V lost 7 bases and J lost 6, with 16 bases in between. Germline CDR1 and CDR2: SNHLY and FYNNEI. CDR3 residues: CASTSGNDIQPQHF. CDR3 DNA: TGTGCCAGCACGTCAGGAAATGACATTCAGCCCCAGCATTTT.

The rearrangement joins TRBV11-2 to TRBJ1-1, with 8 bases identical to TRBD1. The length of the CDR3 is 11 residues. V lost 5 bases to trimming and J lost 12 bases; unmatched junction nucleotides: 5. Germline V gene data show CDR1 as SGHAT and CDR2 as FQNNGV. This chain's CDR3 is CASSEGDRSFF. The CDR3 DNA sequence: TGTGCCAGCAGCGAAGGGGACAGGTCTTTCTTT.

The chain links TRBV5-4 to TRBJ2-6; D is undetermined. This CDR3 has 16 residues. Deletions cut 4 bases from V and 0 bases from J, with 11 bases between. Germline V gene data show CDR1 as SGHNT and CDR2 as YYREEE (reference sequence). CDR3 DNA sequence: TGTGCCAGCAGCACCGGACGGGCCTCTGGGGCCAACGTCCTGACTTTC. As protein: CASSTGRASGANVLTF.

This sequence joins TRBV28 and TRBJ1-3; 8 bases agree with TRBD1. The germline V gene has CDR1 MDHEN and CDR2 SYDVKM. V lost 8 bases and J lost 0; bases outside the gene matches: 3. The CDR3 spans 14 residues. CDR3: CASQGANSGNTIYF. The CDR3 bases are TGTGCCAGCCAGGGGGCCAACTCTGGAAACACCATATATTTT.

This clone was seen ten or more times. The chain joins TRBV4-2 to TRBJ2-6, with D perhaps TRBD2 (6 bases). The CDR3 loop spans 16 amino acids. Germline values: CDR1 LGHNA, CDR2 YNFKEQ. The V end was cut by 0 bases, the J end by 2 bases, with 8 bases between. The CDR3 sequence is CASSQEGGTGANVLTF. The CDR3 DNA follows: TGTGCCAGCAGCCAAGAAGGAGGGACTGGGGCCAACGTCCTGACTTTC.

The chain carries TRBV7-9 and TRBJ1-1, with TRBD1 matching over 9 bases. The CDR3 runs to 14 residues. Trimming took 3 bases from V and 6 from J; bases not matched to a gene: 5. Germline CDR1 is SEHNR and CDR2 is FQNEAQ (reference sequence). This chain's CDR3 is CASSLGQGKAEAFF. The CDR3 DNA reads TGTGCCAGCAGCTTGGGACAGGGCAAAGCTGAAGCTTTCTTT.

The chain has TRBV7-9 and TRBJ2-7, with D possibly matching TRBD1 (5 bases). V lost 5 bases to trimming and J lost 3 bases, with 17 bases between them. The CDR3 sequence is 15 residues long. Germline V gives CDR1 SEHNR, CDR2 FQNEAQ (reference sequence). CDR3 loop: CASSAETAPLYEQYF. DNA of the CDR3: TGTGCCAGCAGCGCGGAGACAGCTCCACTCTACGAGCAGTACTTC.